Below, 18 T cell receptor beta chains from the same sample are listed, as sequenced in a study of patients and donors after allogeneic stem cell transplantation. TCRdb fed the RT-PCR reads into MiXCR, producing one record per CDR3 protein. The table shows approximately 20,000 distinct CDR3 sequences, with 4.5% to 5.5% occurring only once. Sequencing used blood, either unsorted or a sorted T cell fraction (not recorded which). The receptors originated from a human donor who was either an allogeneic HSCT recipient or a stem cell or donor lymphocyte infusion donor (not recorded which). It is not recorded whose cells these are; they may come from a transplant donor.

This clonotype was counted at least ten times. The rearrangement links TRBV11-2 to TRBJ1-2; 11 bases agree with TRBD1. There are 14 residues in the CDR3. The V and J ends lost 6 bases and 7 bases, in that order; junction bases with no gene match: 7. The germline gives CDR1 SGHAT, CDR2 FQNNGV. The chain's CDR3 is CASRLGQGVGGYTF. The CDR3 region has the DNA TGTGCCAGCAGACTGGGACAGGGGGTAGGTGGCTACACCTTC.

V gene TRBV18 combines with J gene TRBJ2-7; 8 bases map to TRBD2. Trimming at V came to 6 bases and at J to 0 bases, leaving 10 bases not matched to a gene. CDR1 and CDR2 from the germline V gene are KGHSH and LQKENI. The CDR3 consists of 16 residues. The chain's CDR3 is CASSPVGGDISYEQYF. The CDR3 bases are TGTGCCAGCTCCCCCGTCGGGGGGGACATCTCCTACGAGCAGTACTTC.

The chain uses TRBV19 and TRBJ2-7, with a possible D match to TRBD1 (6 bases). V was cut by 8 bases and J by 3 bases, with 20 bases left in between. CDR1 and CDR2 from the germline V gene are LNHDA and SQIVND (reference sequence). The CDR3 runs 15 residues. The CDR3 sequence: CASAYTGNPLYEQYF. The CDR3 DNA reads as TGTGCCAGTGCCTATACAGGGAACCCCCTCTACGAGCAGTACTTC.

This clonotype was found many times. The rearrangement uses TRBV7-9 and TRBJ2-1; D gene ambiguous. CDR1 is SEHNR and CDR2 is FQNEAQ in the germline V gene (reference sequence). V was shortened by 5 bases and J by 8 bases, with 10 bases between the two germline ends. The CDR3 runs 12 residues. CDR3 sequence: CASSLSTYEQFF. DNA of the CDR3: TGTGCCAGCAGCCTCAGTACCTATGAGCAGTTCTTC.

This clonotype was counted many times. This chain's CDR3 is CASSSRTSANTGELFF. The CDR3 bases are TGTGCCAGCAGCTCCCGGACTAGCGCGAACACCGGGGAGCTGTTTTTT. This chain links TRBV3-1 with TRBJ2-2; TRBD2 aligns across 9 bases. J lost 0 bases, V lost 5 bases, and 4 bases had no gene match. The V gene's germline CDR1 is LGHDT and CDR2 YNNKEL (reference sequence). The CDR3 has 16 residues.

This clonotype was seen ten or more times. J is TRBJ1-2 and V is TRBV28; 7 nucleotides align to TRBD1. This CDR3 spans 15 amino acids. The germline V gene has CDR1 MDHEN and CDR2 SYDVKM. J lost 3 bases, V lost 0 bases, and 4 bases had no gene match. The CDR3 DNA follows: TGTGCCAGCAGTTTATGGACTACAGGGGACTATGGCTACACCTTC. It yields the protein CASSLWTTGDYGYTF.

The CDR3 reads CASSLGQRSGGARETQYF. CDR3 sequence (DNA): TGTGCCAGCAGCTTAGGGCAGAGGAGCGGGGGGGCACGGGAGACCCAGTACTTC. The chain joins TRBV11-2 to TRBJ2-5; TRBD2 matches at 10 bases. After removal of 1 base from V and 5 bases from J, the junction contained 13 bases not matched to a gene. Germline V lookup: CDR1 SGHAT, CDR2 FQNNGV. This CDR3 spans 18 amino acids.

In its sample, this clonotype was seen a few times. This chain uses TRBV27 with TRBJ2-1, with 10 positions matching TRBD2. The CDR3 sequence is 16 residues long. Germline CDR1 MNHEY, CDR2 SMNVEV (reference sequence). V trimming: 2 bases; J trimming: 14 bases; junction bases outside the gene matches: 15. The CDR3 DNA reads TGTGCCAGCAGTTTAGGCAGGGTGATAGCGGGAGGAGAAAAGTTCTTC. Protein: CASSLGRVIAGGEKFF.

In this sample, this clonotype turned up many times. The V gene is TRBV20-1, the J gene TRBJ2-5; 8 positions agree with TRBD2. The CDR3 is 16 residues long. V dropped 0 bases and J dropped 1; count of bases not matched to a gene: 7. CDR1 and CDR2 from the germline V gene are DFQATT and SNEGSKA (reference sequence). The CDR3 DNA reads TGCAGTGCTAGAGACTTCAAGCGGGAGACCCAAGAGACCCAGTACTTC. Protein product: CSARDFKRETQETQYF.

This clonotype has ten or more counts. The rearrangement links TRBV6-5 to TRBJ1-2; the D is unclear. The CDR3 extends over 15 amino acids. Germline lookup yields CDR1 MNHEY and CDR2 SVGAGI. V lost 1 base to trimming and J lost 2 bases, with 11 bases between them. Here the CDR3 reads CASSYFVGENYGYTF. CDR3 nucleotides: TGTGCCAGCAGTTACTTCGTAGGAGAGAACTATGGCTACACCTTC.

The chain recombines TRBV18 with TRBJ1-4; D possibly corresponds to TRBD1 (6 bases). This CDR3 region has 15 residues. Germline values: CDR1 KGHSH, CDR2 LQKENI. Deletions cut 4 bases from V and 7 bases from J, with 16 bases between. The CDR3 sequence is CASSRDQGSTEKLFF. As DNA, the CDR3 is TGTGCCAGCTCACGGGATCAGGGGTCTACTGAAAAACTGTTTTTT. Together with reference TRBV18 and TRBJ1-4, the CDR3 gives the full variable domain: NAGVMQNPRHLVRRRGQEARLRCSPMKGHSHVYWYRQLPEEGLKFMVYLQKENIIDESGMPKERFSAEFPKEGPSILRIQQVVRGDSAAYFCASSRDQGSTEKLFFGSGTQLSVL.

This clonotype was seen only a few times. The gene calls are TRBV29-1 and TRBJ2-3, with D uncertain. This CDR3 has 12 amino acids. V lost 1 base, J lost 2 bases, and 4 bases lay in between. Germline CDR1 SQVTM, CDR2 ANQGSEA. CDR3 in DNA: TGCAGCGTTGAAGCCTTCACAGATACGCAGTATTTT. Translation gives CSVEAFTDTQYF.

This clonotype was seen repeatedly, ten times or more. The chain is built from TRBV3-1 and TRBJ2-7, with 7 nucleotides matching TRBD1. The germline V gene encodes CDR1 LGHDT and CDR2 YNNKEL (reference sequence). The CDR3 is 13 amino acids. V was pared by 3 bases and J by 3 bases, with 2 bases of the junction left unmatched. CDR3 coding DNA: TGTGCCAGCAGCCAGGGACAGTACTACGAGCAGTACTTC. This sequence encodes CASSQGQYYEQYF.

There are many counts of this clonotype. CDR3 coding DNA: TGCGCCAGCAGCCAGGGGCCCCTGGAGGTCATTCAGTACTTC. Protein product: CASSQGPLEVIQYF. The chain is built from TRBV4-1 and TRBJ2-4; D is tentatively TRBD1 or TRBD2 (5 bases each). The V end lost 3 bases, the J end lost 9 bases, and 15 bases lay between the germline ends. This CDR3 region has 14 residues. In germline, CDR1 is MGHRA, CDR2 YSYEKL.

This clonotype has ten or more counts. CDR3 amino acids: CASSYTPGTTNYGYTF. DNA for the CDR3: TGTGCCAGCAGTTACACGCCGGGGACTACTAACTATGGCTACACCTTC. The genes are TRBV6-5 and TRBJ1-2; D perhaps matches TRBD1 (5 bases). The CDR3 is 16 amino acids. V dropped 2 bases and J dropped 0 bases, with 13 bases sitting between them. Germline values: CDR1 MNHEY, CDR2 SVGAGI.

The CDR3 nucleotides are TGTGCCAGCAGCGTGAGACAGGGCAGGACTGAAGCTTTCTTT. Residues: CASSVRQGRTEAFF. The chain uses TRBV5-4 and TRBJ1-1, with TRBD1 matching over 7 bases. The CDR3 runs to 14 residues. CDR1 and CDR2 from the germline V gene are SGHNT and YYREEE (reference sequence). Unmatched junction bases numbered 8, after V lost 4 bases and J lost 5 bases.

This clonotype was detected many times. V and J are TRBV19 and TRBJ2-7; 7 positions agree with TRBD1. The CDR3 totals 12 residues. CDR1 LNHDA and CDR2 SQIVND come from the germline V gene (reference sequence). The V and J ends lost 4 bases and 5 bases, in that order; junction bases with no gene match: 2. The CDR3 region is CASSTQGDEQYF. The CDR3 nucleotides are TGTGCCAGTAGTACTCAGGGGGACGAGCAGTACTTC.

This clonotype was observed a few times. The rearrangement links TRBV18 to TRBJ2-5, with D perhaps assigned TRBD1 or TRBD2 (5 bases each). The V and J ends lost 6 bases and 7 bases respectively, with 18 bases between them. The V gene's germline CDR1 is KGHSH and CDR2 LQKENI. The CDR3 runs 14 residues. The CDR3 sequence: CASSQGTEPMTQYF. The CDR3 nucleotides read TGTGCCAGCTCCCAAGGGACGGAGCCTATGACCCAGTACTTC.